These T cell receptor beta chains were read from a single sample in a study of cytomegalovirus exposure and HLA in healthy donors. Libraries were prepared by immunoSEQ multiplex PCR; TCRdb keeps only in-frame clonotypes and omits some of them. The sample lists 90,000 to 120,000 clones, over 80% occurring once. Specimen: PBMCs. Every receptor here comes from a young man in good health and CMV-seropositive. CDR3s include the opening cysteine and the closing phenylalanine or tryptophan. The D gene is left open where the match is weak. Rows may omit the clone size; those that give it use once, few, many or a size class.

abundance	v_gene	d_gene	j_gene	CDR3nt	CDR3aa
once	TRBV27	NA	TRBJ1-2	TGTGCCAGCAGTTTGGGGGGTGGCTATGGCTACACCTTC	CASSLGGGYGYTF
NA	TRBV5-1	NA	TRBJ1-2	TGCGCCAGCAGCTTGGAGCAGCGAGGTGGCTACACCTTC	CASSLEQRGGYTF
NA	TRBV18	TRBD2	TRBJ2-5	TGTGCCAGCTCACCGAGCGGGGGAGCTTTGGAGACCCAGTACTTC	CASSPSGGALETQYF
NA	TRBV30	NA	TRBJ2-1	TGTGCCTGGATTCACAGGGCATGGGGTGAGCAGTTCTTC	CAWIHRAWGEQFF
NA	TRBV13	TRBD2	TRBJ2-7	TGTGCCAGCAGCTTAGGGCCGGGACTAGCGGACTCCTACGAGCAGTACTTC	CASSLGPGLADSYEQYF
NA	TRBV10-3	NA	TRBJ2-5	TGTGCCATCAGTGTTCGCATCGTAGGAACACGCGGGGAGACCCAGTACTTC	CAISVRIVGTRGETQYF
once	TRBV5-1	TRBD2	TRBJ2-5	TGCGCCAGCAGCTACGGACTAGCGGGGGGCCAAGAGACCCAGTACTTC	CASSYGLAGGQETQYF
once	TRBV6-5	TRBD1	TRBJ2-4	TGTGCCAGCGGCGGGACAGGGGGTAACATTCAGTACTTC	CASGGTGGNIQYF
NA	TRBV5-6	NA	TRBJ1-1	TGTGCCAGCATTATTCAGGGTTTTAACACTGAAGCTTTCTTT	CASIIQGFNTEAFF
NA	TRBV7-8	NA	TRBJ1-1	TGTGCCAGCAGCTTACCGGGGATTAACACTGAAGCTTTCTTT	CASSLPGINTEAFF
NA	TRBV13	NA	TRBJ1-1	TGTGCCAGCAGCTTAGTCAGGGAATCTGAAGCTTTCTTT	CASSLVRESEAFF
few	TRBV28	NA	TRBJ1-1	TGTGCCAGCAGTTTTTTAAATCCCACTGAAGCTTTCTTT	CASSFLNPTEAFF
few	TRBV7-8	TRBD1	TRBJ1-1	TGTGCCAGCAGCTTAGCCGGGACAGGGTATAACACTGAAGCTTTCTTT	CASSLAGTGYNTEAFF
NA	TRBV6-5	TRBD1	TRBJ1-1	TGTGCCAGCACTCTAGGACAGGGGAGTACTGAAGCTTTCTTT	CASTLGQGSTEAFF
NA	TRBV25-1	NA	TRBJ1-3	TGTGCCAGCAGTGTCGCACGGGGAGGAGCGGACACCATATATTTT	CASSVARGGADTIYF
NA	TRBV2	NA	TRBJ2-1	TGTGCCAGCAGTGAAGCCTATGAGCAGTTCTTC	CASSEAYEQFF
NA	TRBV7-9	NA	TRBJ1-2	TGTGCCAGCAGCGCGACAGGCGCACTTTATGGCTACACCTTC	CASSATGALYGYTF
NA	TRBV9	TRBD2	TRBJ2-1	TGTGCCAGCAGCCGTTTCCTGTCCTCTCCGGGGGGGCAAGGTGAGCAGTTCTTC	CASSRFLSSPGGQGEQFF
few	TRBV19	NA	TRBJ2-3	TGTGCCAGTAGTCCCGTCTCCCCAGATACGCAGTATTTT	CASSPVSPDTQYF
NA	TRBV10-2	NA	TRBJ1-2	TGCGTCAGCAGTGAGTCCATGGCGGGACGCAACTATGGCTACACCTTC	CVSSESMAGRNYGYTF
once	TRBV6-1	TRBD1	TRBJ1-2	TGTGCCAGCAGTGAAGGTCAGGGGGTCTATGGCTACACCTTC	CASSEGQGVYGYTF
NA	TRBV11-2	TRBD1	TRBJ1-2	TGTGCCACCAGGGGGACAGACACAATTTATGGCTACACCTTC	CATRGTDTIYGYTF
NA	TRBV4-1	NA	TRBJ2-4	TGCGCCAGCAGCCAAGAGCCAGGGAGGAACATTCAGTACTTC	CASSQEPGRNIQYF
NA	TRBV2	NA	TRBJ2-4	TGTGCCAGCAGTCAACCGGGCCCAGAGGGCAGTCAGTACTTC	CASSQPGPEGSQYF
NA	TRBV10-1	TRBD1	TRBJ1-2	TGCGCCAGCAGCGGGACAGGGAACTATGGCTACACCTTC	CASSGTGNYGYTF
NA	TRBV7-9	NA	TRBJ1-1	TGTGCCAGCAGCGACCGGGACACGAACACTGAAGCTTTCTTT	CASSDRDTNTEAFF
NA	TRBV11-2	NA	TRBJ2-3	TGTGCCAGCAGTCAAGGACACTTTAGAGACACAGATACGCAGTATTTT	CASSQGHFRDTDTQYF
NA	TRBV2	TRBD2	TRBJ2-3	TGTGCCAGCAGGGGGCTTTTCGGTGCGGGGGGGTCCACAGATACGCAGTATTTT	CASRGLFGAGGSTDTQYF
NA	TRBV30	NA	TRBJ1-1	TGTGCCTGGAGCCCCGCGGGACGGAGGGTGGGCACTGAAGCTTTCTTT	CAWSPAGRRVGTEAFF
once	TRBV18	NA	TRBJ2-7	TGTGCCAGCTCACCACCGGGGGGCGAGCAGTACTTC	CASSPPGGEQYF
NA	TRBV5-1	TRBD2	TRBJ2-7	TGCGCCAGCAGCTTGAGCGGGGGGACGTCCTACGAGCAGTACTTC	CASSLSGGTSYEQYF
NA	TRBV15	TRBD2	TRBJ2-7	TGTGCCACCAGCGGGAGGGGACCATCCTACGAGCAGTACTTC	CATSGRGPSYEQYF
NA	TRBV5-1	TRBD2	TRBJ2-7	TGCGCCAGCAGCTGGGGGGAGGGCGAGCAGTACTTC	CASSWGEGEQYF
NA	TRBV9	NA	TRBJ1-2	TGTGCCAGCAGCGTAGAGACAGGACAAAGGAGCTATGGCTACACCTTC	CASSVETGQRSYGYTF
NA	TRBV6-5	NA	TRBJ2-2	TGTGCCAGCAGTTACCCGTCAGTGGCCGGGGAGCTGTTTTTT	CASSYPSVAGELFF
NA	TRBV2	TRBD1	TRBJ1-1	TGTGCCAGCAGGAGGGGGACAGGGGGGACTGAAGCTTTCTTT	CASRRGTGGTEAFF
NA	TRBV5-5	TRBD1	TRBJ1-3	TGTGCCAGCAGCTTATTTGGACAGGGGACGTCCGGAAACACCATATATTTT	CASSLFGQGTSGNTIYF
NA	TRBV15	NA	TRBJ1-1	TGTGCCACCAGCTCAGAGCTAACAGGGTTTGAAGCTTTCTTT	CATSSELTGFEAFF
once	TRBV5-1	NA	TRBJ2-7	TGCGCCAGCAGCTTCCAGGAAAACTACGAGCAGTACTTC	CASSFQENYEQYF
NA	TRBV15	TRBD2	TRBJ2-4	TGTGCCACCGGGTCTAGCGGGCCTATTCAGTACTTC	CATGSSGPIQYF
NA	TRBV10-3	NA	TRBJ2-3	TGTGCCATCAGAGGGGAGGCAGATACGCAGTATTTT	CAIRGEADTQYF
NA	TRBV5-4	NA	TRBJ1-2	TGTGCCAGCAGCTTCGTGGGGCCCGCCGGCTACACCTTC	CASSFVGPAGYTF
NA	TRBV5-1	TRBD1	TRBJ2-7	TGCGCCAGCAGCAACCGGGACAGGGTTGACGAGCAGTACTTC	CASSNRDRVDEQYF
NA	TRBV9	TRBD2	TRBJ2-3	TGTGCCAGCAGCGTGAGTAGCGGGGACGTAGATACGCAGTATTTT	CASSVSSGDVDTQYF
few	TRBV7-3	TRBD1	TRBJ1-1	TGTGCCAGCAGCTCCGGACAGGGAAGCACTGAAGCTTTCTTT	CASSSGQGSTEAFF
few	TRBV5-4	TRBD2	TRBJ2-3	TGTGCCAGCAGCAAGAGGACTAGCGGGGGGGTTTCAGATACGCAGTATTTT	CASSKRTSGGVSDTQYF
few	TRBV5-1	TRBD2	TRBJ2-7	TGCGCCAGCAGGTTGGGGACTAGCCACCTCGAGCAGTACTTC	CASRLGTSHLEQYF
NA	TRBV18	NA	TRBJ2-1	TGTGCCAGCTCGCGAGAAGGCGGGGCCGGGGGCAATGAGCAGTTCTTC	CASSREGGAGGNEQFF